Listed below are T cell receptor beta chains from one sample, sequenced in a study of shared clonotypes between healthy human individuals. Assay: immunoSEQ multiplex PCR; the TCRdb copy retains only in-frame clones and omits some. The sample shows about 380,000 clones, approximately 97% of them seen only once. The sample consisted of memory CD8+ T cells sorted from blood. Receptors originate from a man aged 30 to 39 in good health. Each CDR3 is given with its conserved first and last residue. The order of the fields is clone size, V gene, J gene, D gene, CDR3 protein, CDR3 DNA. A D gene is named only where the DNA matches it firmly. The size field is filled for only some rows; it gives once, few, many or a size class.

>few|TRBV7-7|TRBJ2-2|TRBD2
CASSLAGANTGELFF
TGTGCTAGCAGCTTAGCGGGAGCCAACACCGGGGAGCTGTTTTTT
>.|TRBV7-9|TRBJ2-1|.
CASSYGPRGEQFF
TGTGCCAGCAGCTATGGACCGCGCGGTGAGCAGTTCTTC
>.|TRBV6-5|TRBJ2-1|.
CASSLFLKPYNEQFF
TGTGCCAGCAGTTTATTTTTGAAACCCTACAATGAGCAGTTCTTC
>.|TRBV6-1|TRBJ2-7|.
CASSRATYEQYF
TGTGCCAGCAGCAGGGCAACCTACGAGCAGTACTTC
>.|TRBV9|TRBJ2-4|TRBD2
CASSEGLRLAKDIQYF
TGTGCCAGCAGCGAAGGTCTGCGACTAGCGAAGGACATTCAGTACTTC
>.|TRBV10-3|TRBJ2-7|.
CATGRTYEQYF
TGTGCCACAGGGAGAACCTACGAGCAGTACTTC
>.|TRBV4-2|TRBJ2-1|TRBD2
CASSQKPGLAAYNEQFF
TGTGCCAGCAGCCAAAAACCGGGACTAGCGGCTTACAATGAGCAGTTCTTC
>.|TRBV5-1|TRBJ2-4|TRBD2
CASSLYSGRAGGKNIQYF
TGCGCCAGCAGCTTGTATAGCGGGAGGGCCGGGGGCAAAAACATTCAGTACTTC
>.|TRBV7-2|TRBJ1-5|.
CASSLMGRPNQPQHF
TGTGCCAGCAGCTTAATGGGGCGGCCCAATCAGCCCCAGCATTTT
>.|TRBV28|TRBJ1-5|.
CASCSFKGVKGSQPQHF
TGTGCCAGCTGTAGCTTTAAAGGGGTGAAGGGAAGTCAGCCCCAGCATTTT
>.|TRBV13|TRBJ2-7|.
CASSLVPVQAYEQYF
TGTGCCAGCAGCTTAGTTCCAGTACAGGCCTACGAGCAGTACTTC
>.|TRBV10-3|TRBJ1-1|.
CAISGQNTEAFF
TGTGCCATCAGTGGACAAAACACTGAAGCTTTCTTT
>.|TRBV30|TRBJ1-2|.
CAWSAPGMSYTF
TGTGCCTGGAGCGCCCCAGGGATGAGCTACACCTTC
>.|TRBV5-1|TRBJ2-2|.
CASSSGNTGELFF
TGCGCCAGCAGCTCAGGGAACACCGGGGAGCTGTTTTTT
>once|TRBV9|TRBJ1-1|.
CASSPWGGSLNTEAFF
TGTGCCAGCAGCCCGTGGGGGGGGAGCCTGAACACTGAAGCTTTCTTT
>.|TRBV2|TRBJ2-2|.
CASSVAAGELFF
TGTGCCAGCAGCGTAGCGGCCGGGGAGCTGTTTTTT
>.|TRBV19|TRBJ1-1|.
CASSTTEAFF
TGTGCCAGTAGTACTACTGAAGCTTTCTTT
>.|TRBV11-2|TRBJ2-5|.
CASSLAGKDQYF
TGTGCCAGCAGCTTGGCCGGGAAGGACCAGTACTTC
>.|TRBV5-1|TRBJ2-1|.
CASSFVGNEQFF
TGCGCCAGCAGCTTTGTGGGGAATGAGCAGTTCTTC
>.|TRBV4-2|TRBJ1-2|TRBD1
CASSQGQGTKYGYTF
TGTGCCAGCAGCCAAGGACAGGGGACAAAATATGGCTACACCTTC
>.|TRBV10-3|TRBJ2-2|TRBD2
CAISGLSGGWTGELFF
TGTGCCATCAGTGGCCTCTCGGGGGGTTGGACCGGGGAGCTGTTTTTT
>.|TRBV11-2|TRBJ2-3|.
CASRDSTDTQYF
TGTGCCAGCAGGGACAGCACAGATACGCAGTATTTT
>.|TRBV10-3|TRBJ1-5|.
CAISESKGNQPQHF
TGTGCCATCAGTGAGTCAAAGGGCAATCAGCCCCAGCATTTT
>.|TRBV7-2|TRBJ1-4|TRBD1
CASSLQGQGYEKLFF
TGTGCCAGCAGCTTACAAGGACAGGGTTATGAAAAACTGTTTTTT
>.|TRBV29-1|TRBJ2-3|TRBD2
CSVATNNRGSGADTQYF
TGCAGCGTTGCGACCAACAACCGCGGGAGTGGCGCAGATACGCAGTATTTT
>.|TRBV9|TRBJ2-3|TRBD2
CASSVDVRTSGTDTQYF
TGTGCCAGCAGCGTAGATGTTAGGACTAGCGGGACAGATACGCAGTATTTT
>.|TRBV7-3|TRBJ1-6|.
CASSLGVSSPLHF
TGTGCCAGCAGCTTAGGGGTTTCTTCACCCCTCCACTTT